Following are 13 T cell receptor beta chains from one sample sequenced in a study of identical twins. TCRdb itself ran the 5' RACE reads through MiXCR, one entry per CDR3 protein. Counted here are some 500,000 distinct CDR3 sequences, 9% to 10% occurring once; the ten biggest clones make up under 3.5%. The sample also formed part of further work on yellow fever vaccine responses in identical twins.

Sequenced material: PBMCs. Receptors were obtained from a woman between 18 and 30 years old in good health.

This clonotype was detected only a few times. DNA for the CDR3: TGTGCCAGCAGTGTGTCCGTAGGGTCCAAAAACATTCAGTACTTC. Its protein is CASSVSVGSKNIQYF. The gene calls are TRBV2 and TRBJ2-4; no clear D gene. Germline CDR1 reads SNHLY; CDR2 reads FYNNEI. V was trimmed by 4 bases and J by 2 bases, leaving 12 bases between them. This CDR3 spans 15 amino acids.

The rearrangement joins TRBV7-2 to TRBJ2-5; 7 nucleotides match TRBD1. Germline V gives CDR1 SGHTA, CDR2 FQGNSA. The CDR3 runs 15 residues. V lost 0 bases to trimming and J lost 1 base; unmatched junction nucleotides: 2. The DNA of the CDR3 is TGTGCCAGCAGCTTAGCGACAGGGCGCCAAGAGACCCAGTACTTC. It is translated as CASSLATGRQETQYF.

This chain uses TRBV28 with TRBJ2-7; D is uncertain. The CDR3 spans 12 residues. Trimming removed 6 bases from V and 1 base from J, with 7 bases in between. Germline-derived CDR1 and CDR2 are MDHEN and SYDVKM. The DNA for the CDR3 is TGTGCCAGCAGGGCAGATTCCTACGAGCAGTACTTC. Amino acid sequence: CASRADSYEQYF.

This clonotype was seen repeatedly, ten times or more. The CDR3 nucleotides read TGTGCCAGCATCCGTCGAGTTACCGTTGTCTATGGCTACACCTTC. As protein: CASIRRVTVVYGYTF. V usage is TRBV6-4 and J usage is TRBJ1-2; D is unresolved. CDR1 MRHNA and CDR2 SNTAGT come from the germline V gene. Trimming pared 7 bases from V and 4 bases from J, leaving 19 bases between. The CDR3 is 15 amino acids.

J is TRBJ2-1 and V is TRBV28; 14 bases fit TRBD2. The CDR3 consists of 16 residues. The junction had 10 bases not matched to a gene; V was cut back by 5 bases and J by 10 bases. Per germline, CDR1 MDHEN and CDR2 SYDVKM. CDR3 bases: TGTGCCAGCAGTCTAGGGACTAGCGGGAGCTGGTGGGAGCAGTTCTTC. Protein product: CASSLGTSGSWWEQFF.

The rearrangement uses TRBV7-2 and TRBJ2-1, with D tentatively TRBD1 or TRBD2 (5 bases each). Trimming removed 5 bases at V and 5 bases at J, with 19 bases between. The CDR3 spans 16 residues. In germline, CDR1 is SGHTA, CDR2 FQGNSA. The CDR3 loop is CASSPSGASKHNEQFF. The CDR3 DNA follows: TGTGCCAGCAGCCCCTCCGGGGCATCTAAACACAATGAGCAGTTCTTC.

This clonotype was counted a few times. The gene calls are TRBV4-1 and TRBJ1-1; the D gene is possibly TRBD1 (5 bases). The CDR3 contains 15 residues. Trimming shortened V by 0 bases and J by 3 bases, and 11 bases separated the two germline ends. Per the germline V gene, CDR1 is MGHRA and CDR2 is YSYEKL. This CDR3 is CASSQDTGTDTEAFF. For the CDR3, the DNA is TGCGCCAGCAGCCAAGATACGGGGACGGACACTGAAGCTTTCTTT.

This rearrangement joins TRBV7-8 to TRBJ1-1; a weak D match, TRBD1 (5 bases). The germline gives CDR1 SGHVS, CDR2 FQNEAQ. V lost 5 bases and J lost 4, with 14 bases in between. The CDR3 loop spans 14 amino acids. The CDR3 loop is CASSDQGTGTEAFF. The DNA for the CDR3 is TGTGCCAGCAGCGACCAGGGTACGGGCACTGAAGCTTTCTTT.

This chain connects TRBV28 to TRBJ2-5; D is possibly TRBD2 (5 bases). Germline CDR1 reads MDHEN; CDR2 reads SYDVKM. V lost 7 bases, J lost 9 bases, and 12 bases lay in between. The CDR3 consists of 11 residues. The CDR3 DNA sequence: TGTGCCAGCACCTCTACCGGGGCCCAGTACTTC. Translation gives CASTSTGAQYF.

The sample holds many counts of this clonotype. CDR3 DNA: TGTGCCAGCAGTTTATGGATCCCGGGACAGAAAGAGACCCAGTACTTC. Translated: CASSLWIPGQKETQYF. V usage is TRBV28 and J usage is TRBJ2-5, with 7 bases identical to TRBD1. V trimming: 0 bases; J trimming: 3 bases; junction bases outside the gene matches: 7. The CDR3 consists of 16 residues. Looked up from germline, CDR1 is MDHEN and CDR2 is SYDVKM.

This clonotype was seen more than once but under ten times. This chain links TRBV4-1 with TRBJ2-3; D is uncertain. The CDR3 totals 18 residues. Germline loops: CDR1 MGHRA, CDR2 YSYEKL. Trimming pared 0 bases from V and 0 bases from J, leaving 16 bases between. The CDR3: CASSQETRVASSTDTQYF. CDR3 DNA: TGCGCCAGCAGCCAAGAAACACGGGTAGCTTCTAGCACAGATACGCAGTATTTT.

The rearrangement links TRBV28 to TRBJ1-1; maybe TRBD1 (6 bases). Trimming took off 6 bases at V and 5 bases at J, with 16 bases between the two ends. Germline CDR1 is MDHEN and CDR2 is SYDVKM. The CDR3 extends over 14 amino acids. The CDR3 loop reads CASSPGGGRTEAFF. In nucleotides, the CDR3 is TGTGCCAGCAGCCCGGGCGGGGGCAGGACTGAAGCTTTCTTT.

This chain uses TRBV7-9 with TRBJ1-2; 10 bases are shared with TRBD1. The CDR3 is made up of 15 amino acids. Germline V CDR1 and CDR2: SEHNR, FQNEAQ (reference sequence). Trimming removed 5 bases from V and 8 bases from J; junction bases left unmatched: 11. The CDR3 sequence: CASSPWDRGLRGYTF. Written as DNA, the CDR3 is TGTGCCAGCAGCCCCTGGGACAGGGGCTTGCGCGGCTACACCTTC.